A selection of T cell receptor beta chains follows, all from one sample in a study of cytomegalovirus exposure and HLA in healthy donors. Some clones are missing from TCRdb's copy, which holds only in-frame ones; the method was immunoSEQ multiplex PCR. The sample holds some 120,000 clones, roughly 80% seen once. Sequenced material: PBMCs. These TCRs come from a young man in good health and CMV-seronegative. Both conserved end residues are part of each CDR3. The D gene is left open where the match is weak. Part of the rows lack a size; the others show once, few, many or a class for expanded clones.

NA | TRBJ2-1 | TRBV5-4 | NA | CASSSPRGLSYNEQFF | TGTGCCAGCAGCTCCCCTCGAGGCCTCTCCTACAATGAGCAGTTCTTC
NA | TRBJ1-3 | TRBV6-5 | once | CASSYKTLPGNTIYF | TGTGCCAGCAGTTACAAGACTCTTCCTGGAAACACCATATATTTT
NA | TRBJ1-4 | TRBV7-8 | few | CASSLALGGVEKLFF | TGTGCCAGCAGCTTAGCGTTGGGGGGTGTTGAAAAACTGTTTTTT
NA | TRBJ2-1 | TRBV21-1 | few | CASSPHAGNNEQFF | TGTGCCAGCAGCCCCCATGCGGGAAACAATGAGCAGTTCTTC
NA | TRBJ2-6 | TRBV6-1 | NA | CAGRDSGANVLTF | TGTGCCGGTAGAGACTCTGGGGCCAACGTCCTGACTTTC
TRBD1 | TRBJ1-1 | TRBV6-5 | once | CASSSRTGPCEAFF | TGTGCCAGCAGTTCCCGGACAGGACCCTGTGAAGCTTTCTTT
TRBD1 | TRBJ2-1 | TRBV7-9 | NA | CASSRSRPGQGFNEQFF | TGTGCCAGCAGCCGGAGCAGACCGGGACAGGGATTCAATGAGCAGTTCTTC
TRBD1 | TRBJ1-1 | TRBV5-5 | NA | CASSQGQVNTEAFF | TGTGCCAGCAGCCAGGGACAGGTGAACACTGAAGCTTTCTTT
NA | TRBJ2-3 | TRBV5-8 | NA | CASSSGLPTDTQYF | TGTGCCAGCAGCTCGGGACTGCCCACAGATACGCAGTATTTT
NA | TRBJ2-5 | TRBV2 | once | CASSGLFITQGTQYF | TGTGCCAGCAGTGGACTGTTCATTACCCAAGGGACCCAGTACTTC
TRBD1 | TRBJ1-6 | TRBV5-6 | NA | CASSQPGQYNSPLHF | TGTGCCAGCAGCCAGCCGGGACAGTATAATTCACCCCTCCACTTT
TRBD2 | TRBJ2-7 | TRBV19 | NA | CASSTGTTRYEQYF | TGTGCCAGTAGCACCGGGACTACCCGCTACGAGCAGTACTTC
TRBD1 | TRBJ2-7 | TRBV5-1 | few | CASSSTGGSYEQYF | TGCGCCAGCAGCTCCACAGGGGGATCCTACGAGCAGTACTTC
TRBD1 | TRBJ2-5 | TRBV11-2 | NA | CASSLNPGQGWTQYF | TGTGCCAGCAGTTTGAATCCGGGACAGGGGTGGACCCAGTACTTC
NA | TRBJ1-4 | TRBV7-9 | NA | CASSPPGREDEKLFF | TGTGCCAGCAGCCCACCGGGACGGGAGGATGAAAAACTGTTTTTT
NA | TRBJ1-2 | TRBV5-6 | NA | CASSSDSYGYTF | TGTGCCAGCAGCTCGGACAGCTATGGCTACACCTTC
TRBD1 | TRBJ1-6 | TRBV6-6 | once | CASSDRVGNSPLHF | TGTGCCAGCAGTGACAGGGTCGGTAATTCACCCCTCCACTTT
NA | TRBJ1-1 | TRBV4-1 | NA | CASSQAQFGEAFF | TGCGCCAGCAGCCAGGCCCAATTTGGTGAAGCTTTCTTT
NA | TRBJ1-6 | TRBV23-1 | NA | CASSQSPREGLSPLHF | TGCGCCAGCAGTCAATCGCCCCGGGAGGGACTTTCACCCCTCCACTTT
NA | TRBJ1-5 | TRBV15 | NA | CATSRDAGVQRPQHF | TGTGCCACCAGCAGAGATGCAGGGGTTCAAAGGCCCCAGCATTTT
TRBD1 | TRBJ2-7 | TRBV29-1 | NA | CSAWTGPREQYF | TGCAGCGCCTGGACAGGGCCTCGGGAGCAGTACTTC
NA | TRBJ2-7 | TRBV6-5 | NA | CASSRTHSYEQYF | TGTGCCAGCAGCAGGACACACTCCTACGAGCAGTACTTC
NA | TRBJ1-4 | TRBV7-2 | NA | CASSSRVSEKLFF | TGTGCCAGCAGCAGCAGGGTTTCTGAAAAACTGTTTTTT
TRBD2 | TRBJ2-3 | TRBV7-2 | NA | CASSLAAGARSDTQYF | TGTGCCAGCAGCTTAGCAGCGGGGGCTAGGTCAGATACGCAGTATTTT
NA | TRBJ2-7 | TRBV6-5 | NA | CASSQVISSGEQYF | TGTGCCAGCAGTCAAGTGATCTCTTCGGGTGAGCAGTACTTC
TRBD2 | TRBJ2-2 | TRBV6-5 | few | CASSYSRGGTGELFF | TGTGCCAGCAGTTACTCTCGGGGGGGGACCGGGGAGCTGTTTTTT
NA | TRBJ1-1 | TRBV11-2 | NA | CASSLAGEAFF | TGTGCCAGCAGCTTAGCAGGGGAAGCTTTCTTT
NA | TRBJ2-1 | TRBV19 | NA | CATSTGPYNEQFF | TGTGCCACATCGACAGGTCCTTACAATGAGCAGTTCTTC
TRBD1 | TRBJ2-5 | TRBV7-9 | once | CASSHRTGQGVETQYF | TGTGCCAGCAGCCACCGGACGGGACAGGGGGTCGAGACCCAGTACTTC
NA | TRBJ1-2 | TRBV2 | NA | CASSEVPMSYGYTF | TGTGCCAGCAGTGAGGTCCCTATGTCCTATGGCTACACCTTC
TRBD1 | TRBJ1-2 | TRBV29-1 | NA | CSGAGTGGSGYTF | TGCAGCGGAGCCGGGACAGGGGGTAGTGGCTACACCTTC
TRBD2 | TRBJ2-3 | TRBV6-1 | NA | CASRSTGGPSDTQYF | TGTGCCAGCAGATCCACGGGGGGGCCGTCAGATACGCAGTATTTT
NA | TRBJ2-7 | TRBV27 | NA | CASSLRPNEQYF | TGTGCCAGCAGTTTGAGGCCGAACGAGCAGTACTTC
NA | TRBJ2-7 | TRBV6-1 | NA | CASSEYRTYEQYF | TGTGCCAGCAGCGAATATAGAACCTACGAGCAGTACTTC
NA | TRBJ2-7 | TRBV7-9 | NA | CASSLFGDVGEQYF | TGTGCCAGCAGCTTGTTCGGGGATGTGGGAGAGCAGTACTTC
TRBD1 | TRBJ2-2 | TRBV9 | NA | CATHRGGQGSTGELFF | TGTGCCACCCACAGGGGAGGACAGGGGTCCACCGGGGAGCTGTTTTTT
TRBD2 | TRBJ2-7 | TRBV5-4 | NA | CASSSSGVYEQYF | TGTGCCAGCAGCTCTAGCGGGGTTTACGAGCAGTACTTC
NA | TRBJ1-3 | TRBV6-5 | NA | CASSAGDSGNTIYF | TGTGCCAGCAGTGCAGGGGACTCTGGAAACACCATATATTTT
TRBD1 | TRBJ2-1 | TRBV11-1 | NA | CASSLGPGQSIYNEQFF | TGTGCCAGCAGCTTAGGACCGGGACAGTCAATTTACAATGAGCAGTTCTTC
TRBD2 | TRBJ2-3 | TRBV10-3 | NA | CAISDGTRHSDTQYF | TGTGCCATCAGTGATGGGACTAGACACTCAGATACGCAGTATTTT
NA | TRBJ1-3 | TRBV6-1 | NA | CASSLDNSGNTIYF | TGTGCCAGCAGTCTGGACAACTCTGGAAACACCATATATTTT
TRBD1 | TRBJ2-7 | TRBV5-1 | NA | CASSGTRGSHEQYF | TGCGCCAGCAGCGGAACCAGGGGGTCCCACGAGCAGTACTTC
TRBD1 | TRBJ1-1 | TRBV5-1 | NA | CASSFNRDRGTEAFF | TGCGCCAGCAGCTTCAACCGGGACAGGGGCACTGAAGCTTTCTTT
TRBD1 | TRBJ1-2 | TRBV19 | NA | CASSMSQGAYGYTF | TGTGCCAGTAGTATGAGTCAGGGGGCCTATGGCTACACCTTC
TRBD2 | TRBJ2-7 | TRBV7-9 | NA | CASSFERGGLHEQYF | TGTGCCAGCAGCTTCGAGCGGGGGGGCCTCCACGAGCAGTACTTC
TRBD1 | TRBJ1-3 | TRBV19 | NA | CASSSRTGRGNTIYF | TGTGCCAGTAGTTCTCGGACAGGGAGGGGAAACACCATATATTTT
NA | TRBJ2-7 | TRBV5-5 | NA | CASSFSPGFYEQYF | TGTGCCAGCAGCTTTTCCCCGGGGTTCTACGAGCAGTACTTC
TRBD1 | TRBJ1-6 | TRBV5-1 | NA | CASSPTPGQGDNSPLHF | TGCGCCAGCAGCCCAACGCCAGGACAGGGGGATAATTCACCCCTCCACTTT
NA | TRBJ2-7 | TRBV9 | NA | CASSVDVGGGEQYF | TGTGCCAGCAGCGTCGACGTTGGGGGCGGAGAGCAGTACTTC
TRBD1 | TRBJ1-2 | TRBV2 | NA | CASNIDRGRDGYTF | TGTGCCAGCAATATCGACAGGGGCCGAGATGGCTACACCTTC
TRBD1 | TRBJ2-1 | TRBV19 | NA | CASSIGTGGNEQFF | TGTGCCAGTAGTATTGGGACAGGGGGCAATGAGCAGTTCTTC
NA | TRBJ2-7 | TRBV6-1 | NA | CASSAGTTHYEQYF | TGTGCCAGCAGTGCCGGGACAACACACTACGAGCAGTACTTC
NA | TRBJ2-1 | TRBV4-1 | NA | CASSPWGPSSYNEQFF | TGCGCCAGCAGCCCGTGGGGGCCGAGCTCCTACAATGAGCAGTTCTTC
NA | TRBJ2-5 | TRBV2 | NA | CASSEGTETQYF | TGTGCCAGCAGTGAGGGCACGGAGACCCAGTACTTC
NA | TRBJ1-1 | TRBV15 | few | CATSRDNAVNTEAFF | TGTGCCACCAGCAGAGATAATGCGGTGAACACTGAAGCTTTCTTT
TRBD1 | TRBJ1-2 | TRBV9 | NA | CASSVTPAGGSNYGYTF | TGTGCCAGCAGCGTAACCCCGGCAGGGGGATCGAACTATGGCTACACCTTC
NA | TRBJ2-7 | TRBV7-9 | NA | CASSFPPSNEQYF | TGTGCCAGCAGTTTTCCCCCCTCTAACGAGCAGTACTTC
NA | TRBJ2-7 | TRBV6-5 | NA | CASSYSSDYEQYF | TGTGCCAGCAGTTACTCAAGCGACTACGAGCAGTACTTC